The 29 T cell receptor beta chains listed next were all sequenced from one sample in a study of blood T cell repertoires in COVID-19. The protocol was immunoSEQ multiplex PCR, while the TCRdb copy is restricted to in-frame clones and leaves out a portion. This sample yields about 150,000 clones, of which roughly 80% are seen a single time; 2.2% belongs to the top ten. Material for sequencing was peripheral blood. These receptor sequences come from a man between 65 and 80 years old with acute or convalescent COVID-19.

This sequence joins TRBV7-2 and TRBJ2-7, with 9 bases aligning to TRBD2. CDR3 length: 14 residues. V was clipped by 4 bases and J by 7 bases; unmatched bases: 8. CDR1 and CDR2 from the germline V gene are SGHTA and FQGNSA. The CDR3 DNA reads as TGTGCCAGCAGCTGGCGGGGGGGGCAAAATGAGCAGTACTTC. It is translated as CASSWRGGQNEQYF.

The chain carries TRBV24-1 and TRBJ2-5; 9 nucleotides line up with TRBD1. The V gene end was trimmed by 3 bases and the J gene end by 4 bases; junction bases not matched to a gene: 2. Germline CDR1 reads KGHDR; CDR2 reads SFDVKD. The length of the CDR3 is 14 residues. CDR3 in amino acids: CATSDRGQGETQYF. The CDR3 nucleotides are TGTGCCACCAGTGATCGGGGACAGGGAGAGACCCAGTACTTC.

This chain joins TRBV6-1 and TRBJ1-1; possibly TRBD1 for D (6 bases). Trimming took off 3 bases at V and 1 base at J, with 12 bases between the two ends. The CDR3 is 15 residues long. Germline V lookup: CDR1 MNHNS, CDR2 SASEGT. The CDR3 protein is CASSEQGHQNTEAFF. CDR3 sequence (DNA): TGTGCCAGCAGTGAGCAGGGACACCAGAACACTGAAGCTTTCTTT.

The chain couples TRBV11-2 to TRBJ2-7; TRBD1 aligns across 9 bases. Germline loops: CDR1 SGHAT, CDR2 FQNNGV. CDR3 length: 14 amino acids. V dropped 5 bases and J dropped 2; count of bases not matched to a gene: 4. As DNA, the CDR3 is TGTGCCAGCAGCACCGGACAGGGGCCCTACGAGCAGTACTTC. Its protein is CASSTGQGPYEQYF.

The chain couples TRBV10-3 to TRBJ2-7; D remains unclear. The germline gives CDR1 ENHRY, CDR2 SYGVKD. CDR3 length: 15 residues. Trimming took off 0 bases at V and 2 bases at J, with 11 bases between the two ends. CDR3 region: CAISESKLLTYEQYF. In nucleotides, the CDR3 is TGTGCCATCAGTGAGTCGAAACTCCTTACCTACGAGCAGTACTTC.

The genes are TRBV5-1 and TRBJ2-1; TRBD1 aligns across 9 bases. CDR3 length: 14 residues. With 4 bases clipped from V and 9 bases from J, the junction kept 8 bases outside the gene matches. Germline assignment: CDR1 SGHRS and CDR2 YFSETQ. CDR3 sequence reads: CASSPGQGLGEQFF. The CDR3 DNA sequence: TGCGCCAGCAGCCCGGGACAGGGATTGGGTGAGCAGTTCTTC. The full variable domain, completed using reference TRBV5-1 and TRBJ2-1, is KAGVTQTPRYLIKTRGQQVTLSCSPISGHRSVSWYQQTPGQGLQFLFEYFSETQRNKGNFPGRFSGRQFSNSRSEMNVSTLELGDSALYLCASSPGQGLGEQFFGPGTRLTVL.

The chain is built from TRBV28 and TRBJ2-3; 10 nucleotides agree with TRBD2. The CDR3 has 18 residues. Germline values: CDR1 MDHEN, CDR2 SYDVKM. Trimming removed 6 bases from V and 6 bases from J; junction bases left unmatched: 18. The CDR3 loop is CASSPSEGAGGQSDTQYF. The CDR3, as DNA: TGTGCCAGCAGCCCCTCCGAGGGAGCGGGGGGGCAGTCGGATACGCAGTATTTT. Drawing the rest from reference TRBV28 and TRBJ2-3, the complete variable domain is DVKVTQSSRYLVKRTGEKVFLECVQDMDHENMFWYRQDPGLGLRLIYFSYDVKMKEKGDIPEGYSVSREKKERFSLILESASTNQTSMYLCASSPSEGAGGQSDTQYFGPGTRLTVL.

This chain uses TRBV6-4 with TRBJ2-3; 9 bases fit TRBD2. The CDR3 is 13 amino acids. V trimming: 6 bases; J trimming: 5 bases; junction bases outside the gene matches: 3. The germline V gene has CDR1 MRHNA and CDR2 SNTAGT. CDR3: CASRRGGEDTQYF. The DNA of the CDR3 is TGTGCCAGCAGGCGGGGGGGTGAAGATACGCAGTATTTT.

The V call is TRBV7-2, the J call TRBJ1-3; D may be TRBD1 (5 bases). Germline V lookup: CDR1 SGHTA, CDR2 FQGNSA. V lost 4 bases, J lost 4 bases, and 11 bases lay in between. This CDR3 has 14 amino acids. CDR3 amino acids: CASSSFGGGNTIYF. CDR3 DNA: TGTGCCAGCAGCTCCTTCGGGGGAGGAAACACCATATATTTT. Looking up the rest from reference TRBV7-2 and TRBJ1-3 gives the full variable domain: GAGVSQSPSNKVTEKGKDVELRCDPISGHTALYWYRQSLGQGLEFLIYFQGNSAPDKSGLPSDRFSAERTGGSVSTLTIQRTQQEDSAVYLCASSSFGGGNTIYFGEGSWLTVV.

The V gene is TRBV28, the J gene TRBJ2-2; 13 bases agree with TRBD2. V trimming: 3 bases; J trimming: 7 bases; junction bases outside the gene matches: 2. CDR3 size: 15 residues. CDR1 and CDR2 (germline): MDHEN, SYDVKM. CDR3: CASSFGLAGVGELFF. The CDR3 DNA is TGTGCCAGCAGTTTCGGACTAGCGGGAGTCGGGGAGCTGTTTTTT.

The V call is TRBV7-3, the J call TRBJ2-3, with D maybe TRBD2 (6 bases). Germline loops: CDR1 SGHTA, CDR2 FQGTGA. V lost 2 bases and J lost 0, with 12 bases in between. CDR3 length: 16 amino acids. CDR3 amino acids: CASSLYSGVSTDTQYF. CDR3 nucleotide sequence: TGTGCCAGCAGCTTATATAGCGGCGTAAGCACAGATACGCAGTATTTT.

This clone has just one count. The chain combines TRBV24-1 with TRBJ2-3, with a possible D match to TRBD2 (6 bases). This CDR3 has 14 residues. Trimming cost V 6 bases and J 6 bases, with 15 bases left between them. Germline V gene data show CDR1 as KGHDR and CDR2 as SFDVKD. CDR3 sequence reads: CATSSSGGGDTQYF. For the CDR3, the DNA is TGTGCCACCAGTAGTAGCGGCGGAGGGGATACGCAGTATTTT.

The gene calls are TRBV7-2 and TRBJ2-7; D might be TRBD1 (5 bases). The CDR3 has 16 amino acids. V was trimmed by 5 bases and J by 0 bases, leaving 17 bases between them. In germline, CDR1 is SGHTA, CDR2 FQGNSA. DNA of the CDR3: TGTGCCAGCAGCCAACGTGTGGGGCCCCACTCCTACGAGCAGTACTTC. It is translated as CASSQRVGPHSYEQYF.

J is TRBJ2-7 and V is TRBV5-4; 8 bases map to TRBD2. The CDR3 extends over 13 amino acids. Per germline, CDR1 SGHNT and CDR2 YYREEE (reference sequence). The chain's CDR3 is CKPAGAERGEQYF. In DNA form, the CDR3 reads TGTAAACCAGCGGGAGCTGAACGGGGGGAGCAGTACTTC.

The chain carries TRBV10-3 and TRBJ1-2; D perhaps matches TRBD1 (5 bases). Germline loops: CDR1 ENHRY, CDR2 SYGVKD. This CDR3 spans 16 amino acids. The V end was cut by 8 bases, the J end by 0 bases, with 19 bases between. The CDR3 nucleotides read TGTGCCATCGCGCCCGGCAGGACAACTCCTAACTATGGCTACACCTTC. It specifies CAIAPGRTTPNYGYTF.

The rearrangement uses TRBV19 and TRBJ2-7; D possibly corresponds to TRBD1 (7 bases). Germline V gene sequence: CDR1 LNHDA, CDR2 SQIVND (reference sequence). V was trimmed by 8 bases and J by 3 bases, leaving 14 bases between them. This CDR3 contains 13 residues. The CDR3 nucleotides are TGTGCCAGTGGGGGGACAGTGGGCTACGAGCAGTACTTC. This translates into CASGGTVGYEQYF.

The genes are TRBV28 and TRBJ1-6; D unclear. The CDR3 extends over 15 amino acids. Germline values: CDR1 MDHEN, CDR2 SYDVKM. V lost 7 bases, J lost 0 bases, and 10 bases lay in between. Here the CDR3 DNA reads TGTGCCAGCATCCAGGCGAGCTCCTATAATTCACCCCTCCACTTT. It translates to CASIQASSYNSPLHF.

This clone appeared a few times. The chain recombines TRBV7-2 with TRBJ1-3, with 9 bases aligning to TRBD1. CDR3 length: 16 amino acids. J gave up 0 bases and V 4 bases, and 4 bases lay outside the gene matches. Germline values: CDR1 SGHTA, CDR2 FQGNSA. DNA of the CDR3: TGTGCCAGCAGCTCCCTGACAGGGGGCTCTGGAAACACCATATATTTT. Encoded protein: CASSSLTGGSGNTIYF. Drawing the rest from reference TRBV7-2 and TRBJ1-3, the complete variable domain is GAGVSQSPSNKVTEKGKDVELRCDPISGHTALYWYRQSLGQGLEFLIYFQGNSAPDKSGLPSDRFSAERTGGSVSTLTIQRTQQEDSAVYLCASSSLTGGSGNTIYFGEGSWLTVV.

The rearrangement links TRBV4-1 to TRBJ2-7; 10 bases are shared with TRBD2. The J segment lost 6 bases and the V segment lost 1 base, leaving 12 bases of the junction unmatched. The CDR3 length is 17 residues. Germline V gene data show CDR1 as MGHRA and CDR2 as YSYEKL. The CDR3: CASSQGDSGGAYREQYF. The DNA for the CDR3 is TGCGCCAGCAGCCAAGGCGACAGCGGGGGGGCTTATCGCGAGCAGTACTTC.

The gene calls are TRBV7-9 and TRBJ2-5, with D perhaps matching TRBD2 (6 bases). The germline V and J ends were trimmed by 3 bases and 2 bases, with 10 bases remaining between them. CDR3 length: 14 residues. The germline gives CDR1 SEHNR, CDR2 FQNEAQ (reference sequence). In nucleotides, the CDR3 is TGTGCCAGCAGCTTGGGGACTGCTCAAGAGACCCAGTACTTC. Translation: CASSLGTAQETQYF.

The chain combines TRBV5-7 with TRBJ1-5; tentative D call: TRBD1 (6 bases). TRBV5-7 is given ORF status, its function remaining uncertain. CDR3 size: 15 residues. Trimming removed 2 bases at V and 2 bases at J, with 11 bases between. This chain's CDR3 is CASSLTGCGNQPQHF. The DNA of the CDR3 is TGTGCCAGCAGCTTAACAGGGTGCGGCAATCAGCCCCAGCATTTT.

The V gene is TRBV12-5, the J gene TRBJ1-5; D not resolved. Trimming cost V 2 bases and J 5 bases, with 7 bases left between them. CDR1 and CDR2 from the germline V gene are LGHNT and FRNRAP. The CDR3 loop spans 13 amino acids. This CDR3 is CASGLNTDQPQHF. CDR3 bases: TGTGCTAGTGGTTTGAACACAGATCAGCCCCAGCATTTT.

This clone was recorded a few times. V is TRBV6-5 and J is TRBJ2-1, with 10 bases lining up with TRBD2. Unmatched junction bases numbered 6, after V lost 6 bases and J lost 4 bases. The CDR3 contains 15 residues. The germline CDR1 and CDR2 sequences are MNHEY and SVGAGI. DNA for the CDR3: TGTGCCAGCAGCGCACAGCGGGGGGGATACAATGAGCAGTTCTTC. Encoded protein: CASSAQRGGYNEQFF.

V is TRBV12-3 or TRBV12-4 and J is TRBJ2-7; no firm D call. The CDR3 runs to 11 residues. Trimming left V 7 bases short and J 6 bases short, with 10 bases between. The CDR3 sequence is CASTSYLEQYF. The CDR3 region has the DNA TGTGCCAGCACCTCCTACCTCGAGCAGTACTTC.

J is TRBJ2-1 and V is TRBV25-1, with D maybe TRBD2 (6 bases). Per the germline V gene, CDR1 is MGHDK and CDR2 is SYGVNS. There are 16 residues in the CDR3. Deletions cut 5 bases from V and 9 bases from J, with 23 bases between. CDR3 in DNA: TGTGCCAGCAGTTCGACTAGTGCGGGCCCACAAGGTGAGCAGTTCTTC. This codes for CASSSTSAGPQGEQFF.

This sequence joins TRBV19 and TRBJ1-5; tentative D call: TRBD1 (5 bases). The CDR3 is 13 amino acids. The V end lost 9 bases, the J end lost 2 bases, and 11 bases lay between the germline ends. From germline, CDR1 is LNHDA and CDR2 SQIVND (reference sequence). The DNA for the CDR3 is TGTGCCAGCGTCAGGGATGGCAATCAGCCCCAGCATTTT. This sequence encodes CASVRDGNQPQHF.

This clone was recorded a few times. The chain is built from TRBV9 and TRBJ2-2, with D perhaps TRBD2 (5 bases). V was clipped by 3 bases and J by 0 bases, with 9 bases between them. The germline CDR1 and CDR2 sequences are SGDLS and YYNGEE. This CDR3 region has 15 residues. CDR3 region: CASSGTGTNTGELFF. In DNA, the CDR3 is TGTGCCAGCAGCGGTACGGGGACGAACACCGGGGAGCTGTTTTTT.

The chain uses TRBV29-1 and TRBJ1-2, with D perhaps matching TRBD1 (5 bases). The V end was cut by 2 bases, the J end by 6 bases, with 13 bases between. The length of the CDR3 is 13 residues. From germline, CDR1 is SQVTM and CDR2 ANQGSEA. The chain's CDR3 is CSVELGLGDGYTF. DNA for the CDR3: TGCAGCGTTGAATTGGGGCTCGGAGATGGCTACACCTTC.

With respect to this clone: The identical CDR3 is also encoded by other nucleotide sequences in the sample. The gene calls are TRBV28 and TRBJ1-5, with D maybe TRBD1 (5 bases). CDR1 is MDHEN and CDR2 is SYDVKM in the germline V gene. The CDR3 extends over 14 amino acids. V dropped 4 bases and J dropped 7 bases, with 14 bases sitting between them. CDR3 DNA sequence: TGTGCCAGCAGTTCCGGCCAGGGCGACCAGCCCCAGCATTTT. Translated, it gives CASSSGQGDQPQHF.